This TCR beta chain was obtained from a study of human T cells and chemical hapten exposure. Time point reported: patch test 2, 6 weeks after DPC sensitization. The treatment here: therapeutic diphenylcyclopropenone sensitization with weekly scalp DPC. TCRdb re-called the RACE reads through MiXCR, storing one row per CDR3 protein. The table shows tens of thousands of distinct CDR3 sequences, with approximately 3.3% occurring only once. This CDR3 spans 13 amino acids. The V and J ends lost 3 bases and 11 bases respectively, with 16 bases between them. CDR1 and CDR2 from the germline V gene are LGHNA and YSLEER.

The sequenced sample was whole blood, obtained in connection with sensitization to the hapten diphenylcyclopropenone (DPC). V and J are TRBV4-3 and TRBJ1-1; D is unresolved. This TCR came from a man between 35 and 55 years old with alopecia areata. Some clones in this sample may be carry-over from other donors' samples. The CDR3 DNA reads TGCGCCAGCAGCCAGGAAGGTGGGCCCGGTGCTTTCTTT. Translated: CASSQEGGPGAFF.